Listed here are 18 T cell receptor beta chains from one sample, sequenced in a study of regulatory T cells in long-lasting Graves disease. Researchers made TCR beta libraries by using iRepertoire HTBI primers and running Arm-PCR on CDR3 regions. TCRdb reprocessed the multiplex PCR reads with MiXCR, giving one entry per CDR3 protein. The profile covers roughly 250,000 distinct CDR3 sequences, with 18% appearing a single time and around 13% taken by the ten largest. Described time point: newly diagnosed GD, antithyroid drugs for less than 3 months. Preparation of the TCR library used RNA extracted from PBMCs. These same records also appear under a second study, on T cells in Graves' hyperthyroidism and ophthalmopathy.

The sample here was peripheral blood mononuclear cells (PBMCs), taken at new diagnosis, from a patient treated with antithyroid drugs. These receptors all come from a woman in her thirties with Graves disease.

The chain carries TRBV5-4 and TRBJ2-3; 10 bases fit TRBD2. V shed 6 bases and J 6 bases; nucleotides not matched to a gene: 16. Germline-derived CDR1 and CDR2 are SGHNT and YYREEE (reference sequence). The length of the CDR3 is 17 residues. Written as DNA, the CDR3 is TGTGCCAGCAAGAAGACTAGCGGGTCCATCTATGGGGATACGCAGTATTTT. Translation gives CASKKTSGSIYGDTQYF. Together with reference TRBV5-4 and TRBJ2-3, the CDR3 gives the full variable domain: ETGVTQSPTHLIKTRGQQVTLRCSSQSGHNTVSWYQQALGQGPQFIFQYYREEENGRGNFPPRFSGLQFPNYSSELNVNALELDDSALYLCASKKTSGSIYGDTQYFGPGTRLTVL.

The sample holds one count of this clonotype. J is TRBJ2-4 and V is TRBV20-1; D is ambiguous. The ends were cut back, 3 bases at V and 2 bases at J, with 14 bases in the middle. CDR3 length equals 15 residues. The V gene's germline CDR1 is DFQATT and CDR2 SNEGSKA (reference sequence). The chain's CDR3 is CSASLLRSTKNIQYF. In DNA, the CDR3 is TGCAGTGCTAGTTTGTTGAGGTCGACCAAAAACATTCAGTACTTC.

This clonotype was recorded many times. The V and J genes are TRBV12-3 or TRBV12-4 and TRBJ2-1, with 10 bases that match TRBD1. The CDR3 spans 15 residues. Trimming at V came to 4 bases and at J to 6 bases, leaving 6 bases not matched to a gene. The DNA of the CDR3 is TGTGCCAGCAGTTCCGGGACAGGGGAACGCAATGAGCAGTTCTTC. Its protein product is CASSSGTGERNEQFF.

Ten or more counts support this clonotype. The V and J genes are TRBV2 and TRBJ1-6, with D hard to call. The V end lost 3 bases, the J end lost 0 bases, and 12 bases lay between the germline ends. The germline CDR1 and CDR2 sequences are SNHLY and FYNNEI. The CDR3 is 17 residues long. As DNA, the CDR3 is TGTGCCAGCAGTGATAGGCGGTACAGCTCCTATAATTCACCCCTCCACTTT. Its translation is CASSDRRYSSYNSPLHF.

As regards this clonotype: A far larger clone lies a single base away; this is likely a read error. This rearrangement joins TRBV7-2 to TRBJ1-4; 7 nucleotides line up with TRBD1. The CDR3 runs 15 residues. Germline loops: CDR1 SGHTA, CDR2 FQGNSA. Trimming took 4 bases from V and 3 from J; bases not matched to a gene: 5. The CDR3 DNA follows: TGTGCCAGCAGCTACCGGGACAGCCCTAATGAAAAACTGTTTTTT. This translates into CASSYRDSPNEKLFF.

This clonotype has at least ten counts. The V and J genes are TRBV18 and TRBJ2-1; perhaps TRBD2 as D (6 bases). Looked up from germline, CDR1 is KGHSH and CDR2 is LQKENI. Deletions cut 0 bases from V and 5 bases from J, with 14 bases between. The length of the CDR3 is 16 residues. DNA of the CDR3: TGTGCCAGCTCACCACCGGGAGGAGAGGTAAACAATGAGCAGTTCTTC. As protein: CASSPPGGEVNNEQFF. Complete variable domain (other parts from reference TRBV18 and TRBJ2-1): NAGVMQNPRHLVRRRGQEARLRCSPMKGHSHVYWYRQLPEEGLKFMVYLQKENIIDESGMPKERFSAEFPKEGPSILRIQQVVRGDSAAYFCASSPPGGEVNNEQFFGPGTRLTVL.

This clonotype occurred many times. The CDR3 region is CASRRTGGWDSPLHF. In DNA form, the CDR3 reads TGTGCCAGCAGACGTACAGGGGGCTGGGATTCACCCCTCCACTTT. The chain employs TRBV12-3 or TRBV12-4 and TRBJ1-6; 9 nucleotides match TRBD1. The CDR3 covers 15 residues. J gave up 8 bases and V 6 bases, and 8 bases lay outside the gene matches.

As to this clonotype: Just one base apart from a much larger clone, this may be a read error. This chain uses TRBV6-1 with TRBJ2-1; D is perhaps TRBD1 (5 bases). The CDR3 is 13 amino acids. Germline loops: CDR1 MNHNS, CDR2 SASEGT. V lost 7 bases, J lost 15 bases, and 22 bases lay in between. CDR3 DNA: TGTGCCAGCATGCCGAACAACCGGACACCAGGGTTCTTC. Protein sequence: CASMPNNRTPGFF.

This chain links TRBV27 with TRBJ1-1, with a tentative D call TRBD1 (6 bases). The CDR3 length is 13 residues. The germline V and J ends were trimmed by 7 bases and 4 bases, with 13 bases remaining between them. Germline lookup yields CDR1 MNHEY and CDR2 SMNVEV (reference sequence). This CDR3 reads CASKGGGTTEAFF. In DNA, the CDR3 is TGTGCCAGCAAGGGGGGGGGGACCACTGAAGCTTTCTTT.

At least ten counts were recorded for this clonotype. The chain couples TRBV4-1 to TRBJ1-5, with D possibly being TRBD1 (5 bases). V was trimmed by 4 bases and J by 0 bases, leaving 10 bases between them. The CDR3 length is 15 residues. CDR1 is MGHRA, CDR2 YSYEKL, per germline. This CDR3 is CASSPRDGSNQPQHF. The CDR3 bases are TGCGCCAGCAGCCCCCGGGACGGTAGCAATCAGCCCCAGCATTTT.

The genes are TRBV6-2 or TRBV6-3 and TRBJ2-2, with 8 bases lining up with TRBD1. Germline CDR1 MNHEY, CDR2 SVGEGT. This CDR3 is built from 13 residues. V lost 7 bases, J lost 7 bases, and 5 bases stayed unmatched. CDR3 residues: CASNQGAIGELFF. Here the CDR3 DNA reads TGTGCCAGCAATCAGGGGGCGATCGGGGAGCTGTTTTTT.

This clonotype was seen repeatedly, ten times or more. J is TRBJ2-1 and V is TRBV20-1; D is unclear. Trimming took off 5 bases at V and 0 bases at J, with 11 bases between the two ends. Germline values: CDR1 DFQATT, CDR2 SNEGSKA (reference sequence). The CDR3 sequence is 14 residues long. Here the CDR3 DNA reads TGCAGTGCTCGACTGCCGAGCTCCTACAATGAGCAGTTCTTC. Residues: CSARLPSSYNEQFF.

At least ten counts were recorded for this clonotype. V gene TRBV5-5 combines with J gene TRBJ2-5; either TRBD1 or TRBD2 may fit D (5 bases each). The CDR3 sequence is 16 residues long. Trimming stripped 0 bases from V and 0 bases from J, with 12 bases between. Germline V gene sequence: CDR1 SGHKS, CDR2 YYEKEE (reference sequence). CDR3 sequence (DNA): TGTGCCAGCAGCTTGGAGAGGGGCTTGTACCAAGAGACCCAGTACTTC. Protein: CASSLERGLYQETQYF.

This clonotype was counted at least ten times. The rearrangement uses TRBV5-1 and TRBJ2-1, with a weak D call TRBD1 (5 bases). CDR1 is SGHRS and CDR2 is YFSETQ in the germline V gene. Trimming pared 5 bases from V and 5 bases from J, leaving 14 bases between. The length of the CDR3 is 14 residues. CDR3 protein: CASRGVSGHNEQFF. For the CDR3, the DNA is TGCGCCAGCAGAGGGGTCAGTGGGCACAATGAGCAGTTCTTC.

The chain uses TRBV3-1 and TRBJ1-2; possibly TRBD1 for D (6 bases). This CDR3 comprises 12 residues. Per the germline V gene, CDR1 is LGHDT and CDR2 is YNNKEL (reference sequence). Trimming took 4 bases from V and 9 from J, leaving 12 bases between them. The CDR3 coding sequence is TGTGCCAGCAGCCTCTCCGGGACAAGCTACACCTTC. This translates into CASSLSGTSYTF.

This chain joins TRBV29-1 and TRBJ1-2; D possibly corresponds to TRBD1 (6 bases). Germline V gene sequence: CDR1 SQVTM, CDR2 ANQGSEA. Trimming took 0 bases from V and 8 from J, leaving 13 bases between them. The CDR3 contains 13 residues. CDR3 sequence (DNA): TGCAGCGTTGAAGACAGGGGACGGGTAGGCTACACCTTC. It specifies CSVEDRGRVGYTF. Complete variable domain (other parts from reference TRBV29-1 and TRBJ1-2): SAVISQKPSRDICQRGTSLTIQCQVDSQVTMMFWYRQQPGQSLTLIATANQGSEATYESGFVIDKFPISRPNLTFSTLTVSNMSPEDSSIYLCSVEDRGRVGYTFGSGTRLTVV.

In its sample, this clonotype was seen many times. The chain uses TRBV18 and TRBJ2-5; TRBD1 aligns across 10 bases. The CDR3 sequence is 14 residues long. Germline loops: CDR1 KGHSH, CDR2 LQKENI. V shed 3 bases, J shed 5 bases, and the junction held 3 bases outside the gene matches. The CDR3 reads CASSPGTGDETQYF. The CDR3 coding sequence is TGTGCCAGCTCACCCGGGACAGGGGACGAGACCCAGTACTTC. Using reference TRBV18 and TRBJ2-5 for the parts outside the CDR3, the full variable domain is NAGVMQNPRHLVRRRGQEARLRCSPMKGHSHVYWYRQLPEEGLKFMVYLQKENIIDESGMPKERFSAEFPKEGPSILRIQQVVRGDSAAYFCASSPGTGDETQYFGPGTRLLVL.

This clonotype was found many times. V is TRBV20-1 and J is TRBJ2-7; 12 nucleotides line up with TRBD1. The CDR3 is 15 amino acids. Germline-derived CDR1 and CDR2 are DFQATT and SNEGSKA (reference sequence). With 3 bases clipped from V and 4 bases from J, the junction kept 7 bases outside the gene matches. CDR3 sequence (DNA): TGCAGTGCTAGTGGGACAGGGGGCTTAGTGTACGAGCAGTACTTC. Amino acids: CSASGTGGLVYEQYF.